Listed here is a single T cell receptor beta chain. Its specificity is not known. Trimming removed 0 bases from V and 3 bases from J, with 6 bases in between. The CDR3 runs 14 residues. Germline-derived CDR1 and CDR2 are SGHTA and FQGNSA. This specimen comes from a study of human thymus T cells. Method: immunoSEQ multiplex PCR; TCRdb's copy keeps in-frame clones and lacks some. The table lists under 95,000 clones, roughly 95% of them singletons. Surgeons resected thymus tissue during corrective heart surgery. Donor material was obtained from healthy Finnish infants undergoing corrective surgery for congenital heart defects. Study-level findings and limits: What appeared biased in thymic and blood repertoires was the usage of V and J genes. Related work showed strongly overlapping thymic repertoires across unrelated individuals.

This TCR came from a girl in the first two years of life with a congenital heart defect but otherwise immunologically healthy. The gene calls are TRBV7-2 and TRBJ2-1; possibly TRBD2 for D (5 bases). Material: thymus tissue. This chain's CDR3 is CASSLAGDYNEQFF. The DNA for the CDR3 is TGTGCCAGCAGCTTAGCGGGAGACTACAATGAGCAGTTCTTC. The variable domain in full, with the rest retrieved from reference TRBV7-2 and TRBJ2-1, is GAGVSQSPSNKVTEKGKDVELRCDPISGHTALYWYRQSLGQGLEFLIYFQGNSAPDKSGLPSDRFSAERTGGSVSTLTIQRTQQEDSAVYLCASSLAGDYNEQFFGPGTRLTVL.